This TCR beta chain was retrieved from a study of blood T cell repertoires in COVID-19. Overall study context: Acute and convalescent COVID-19 specimens originated in the United States, Italy and Spain. Nucleic acid was either cDNA or gDNA, and it came from T cells, B-cell-depleted T cells, or PBMCs.

Produced via immunoSEQ multiplex PCR; TCRdb's table is partial and in-frame only. The sample has more than 150,000 clones; 80% to 90% are singletons. The CDR3 extends over 21 amino acids. J lost 2 bases, V lost 0 bases, and 15 bases had no gene match. Germline-derived CDR1 and CDR2 are LGHDT and YNNKEL (reference sequence). This TCR was sampled from a woman aged 45-60 years with acute or convalescent COVID-19. The rearrangement links TRBV3-1 (or the pseudogene TRBV3-2) to TRBJ1-6, with 8 bases that match TRBD1. The specimen was peripheral blood. The CDR3 spells CASSQDTWPGGGWTYNSPLHF. CDR3 in DNA: TGTGCCAGCAGCCAAGATACTTGGCCAGGGGGCGGCTGGACCTATAATTCACCCCTCCACTTT.